This is a list of T cell receptor beta chains from one sample in a study of T cell clones after liver transplantation. Profiled with immunoSEQ multiplex PCR; TCRdb holds only in-frame clones, not every one. Of 75,000 to 95,000 clones listed, over 65% were seen once; the top ten hold approximately 2.8%. The sequenced sample was CD4+ T cells from blood, obtained at the 22-month timepoint. These receptors all stem from a human patient who received a liver transplant. Among the T cells, some may be from the graft donor. CDR3s include the opening cysteine and the closing phenylalanine or tryptophan. A D gene is named only where the DNA matches it firmly. Clone size is stated in some rows and not others, as once, few, many or a class when expanded.

clone size: .; J gene: TRBJ2-7; D gene: .; V gene: TRBV6-5; CDR3 protein: CASSEEIEQYF; CDR3 DNA: TGTGCCAGCAGTGAAGAGATCGAGCAGTACTTC
clone size: .; J gene: TRBJ2-2; D gene: .; V gene: TRBV27; CDR3 protein: CASGFWPLTTGELFF; CDR3 DNA: TGTGCCAGCGGATTTTGGCCTTTGACCACCGGGGAGCTGTTTTTT
clone size: .; J gene: TRBJ1-1; D gene: .; V gene: TRBV28; CDR3 protein: CASRRGYTEAFF; CDR3 DNA: TGTGCCAGCAGGCGAGGCTACACTGAAGCTTTCTTT
clone size: .; J gene: TRBJ1-2; D gene: TRBD1; V gene: TRBV19; CDR3 protein: CASEGQGAGDYGYTF; CDR3 DNA: TGTGCCAGTGAGGGACAGGGGGCAGGTGACTATGGCTACACCTTC
clone size: .; J gene: TRBJ2-2; D gene: .; V gene: TRBV27; CDR3 protein: CASSFQRLGAGELFF; CDR3 DNA: TGTGCCAGCAGTTTCCAAAGACTAGGAGCAGGGGAGCTGTTTTTT
clone size: .; J gene: TRBJ1-6; D gene: .; V gene: TRBV14; CDR3 protein: CASSQKDGRNSPLHF; CDR3 DNA: TGTGCCAGCAGCCAAAAGGACGGAAGAAATTCACCCCTCCACTTT
clone size: .; J gene: TRBJ1-2; D gene: .; V gene: TRBV29-1; CDR3 protein: CSVERGQNYGYTF; CDR3 DNA: TGCAGCGTTGAAAGGGGACAAAACTATGGCTACACCTTC
clone size: .; J gene: TRBJ1-1; D gene: .; V gene: TRBV10-3; CDR3 protein: CAISLEMNTEAFF; CDR3 DNA: TGTGCCATCAGCCTCGAAATGAACACTGAAGCTTTCTTT
clone size: .; J gene: TRBJ1-2; D gene: TRBD1; V gene: TRBV12-5; CDR3 protein: CASGDLQGWYGYTF; CDR3 DNA: TGTGCTAGTGGTGATCTACAGGGGTGGTATGGCTACACCTTC
clone size: few; J gene: TRBJ2-1; D gene: TRBD2; V gene: TRBV5-6; CDR3 protein: CASSLDPLAGTAYNEQFF; CDR3 DNA: TGTGCCAGCAGCTTGGATCCCCTAGCGGGGACCGCCTACAATGAGCAGTTCTTC
clone size: .; J gene: TRBJ2-2; D gene: TRBD1; V gene: TRBV6-1; CDR3 protein: CASNHRGRIGELFF; CDR3 DNA: TGTGCCAGCAATCACAGGGGTCGTATAGGGGAGCTGTTTTTT
clone size: .; J gene: TRBJ2-5; D gene: .; V gene: TRBV28; CDR3 protein: CASSFRETQYF; CDR3 DNA: TGTGCCAGCAGTTTTCGGGAGACCCAGTACTTC
clone size: .; J gene: TRBJ2-5; D gene: TRBD2; V gene: TRBV4-2; CDR3 protein: CASIPGLEVEETQYF; CDR3 DNA: TGTGCCAGCATACCGGGACTAGAGGTAGAAGAGACCCAGTACTTC
clone size: .; J gene: TRBJ2-7; D gene: .; V gene: TRBV6-5; CDR3 protein: CASHPKRDLSYEQYF; CDR3 DNA: TGTGCCAGCCATCCAAAAAGGGACCTCTCCTACGAGCAGTACTTC
clone size: .; J gene: TRBJ2-3; D gene: .; V gene: TRBV29-1; CDR3 protein: CSVGSGADTQYF; CDR3 DNA: TGCAGCGTTGGTTCAGGGGCAGATACGCAGTATTTT
clone size: .; J gene: TRBJ2-7; D gene: TRBD1; V gene: TRBV2; CDR3 protein: CASGKTGHHEQYF; CDR3 DNA: TGTGCCAGCGGGAAGACAGGGCACCACGAGCAGTACTTC
clone size: .; J gene: TRBJ1-5; D gene: .; V gene: TRBV2; CDR3 protein: CASSEGQSSNQPQHF; CDR3 DNA: TGTGCCAGCAGTGAAGGACAGAGTAGCAATCAGCCCCAGCATTTT
clone size: .; J gene: TRBJ2-7; D gene: .; V gene: TRBV11-2; CDR3 protein: CASSLDRSYEQYF; CDR3 DNA: TGTGCCAGCAGCTTGGACAGATCTTACGAGCAGTACTTC
clone size: .; J gene: TRBJ2-3; D gene: .; V gene: TRBV5-4; CDR3 protein: CASSGAVDLTDTQYF; CDR3 DNA: TGTGCCAGCAGCGGAGCGGTTGACCTTACAGATACGCAGTATTTT
clone size: once; J gene: TRBJ2-5; D gene: TRBD1; V gene: TRBV6-5; CDR3 protein: CASSYSSGRGLETQYF; CDR3 DNA: TGTGCCAGCAGTTACTCGAGTGGCAGGGGGCTGGAGACCCAGTACTTC
clone size: .; J gene: TRBJ2-7; D gene: TRBD2; V gene: TRBV5-1; CDR3 protein: CASSTTSGSHYEQYF; CDR3 DNA: TGCGCCAGCAGCACCACTAGCGGGTCTCACTACGAGCAGTACTTC
clone size: .; J gene: TRBJ1-2; D gene: TRBD1; V gene: TRBV5-4; CDR3 protein: CASGPDRGLYGYTF; CDR3 DNA: TGTGCCAGCGGCCCGGACAGGGGACTCTATGGCTACACCTTC
clone size: .; J gene: TRBJ2-5; D gene: TRBD2; V gene: TRBV2; CDR3 protein: CASSGGTSGQGTQYF; CDR3 DNA: TGTGCCAGCAGTGGCGGGACTAGCGGCCAGGGGACCCAGTACTTC
clone size: .; J gene: TRBJ2-3; D gene: .; V gene: TRBV10-3; CDR3 protein: CAISDGQRTDTQYF; CDR3 DNA: TGTGCCATCAGTGACGGACAGCGCACAGATACGCAGTATTTT
clone size: .; J gene: TRBJ2-1; D gene: .; V gene: TRBV7-9; CDR3 protein: CASSLWNGGPYNEQFF; CDR3 DNA: TGTGCCAGCAGCTTATGGAACGGGGGGCCATACAATGAGCAGTTCTTC
clone size: .; J gene: TRBJ2-7; D gene: .; V gene: TRBV2; CDR3 protein: CASSRDLEQYF; CDR3 DNA: TGTGCCAGCAGTAGGGACCTCGAGCAGTACTTC
clone size: .; J gene: TRBJ2-7; D gene: .; V gene: TRBV15; CDR3 protein: CATSRENYEQYF; CDR3 DNA: TGTGCCACCAGCAGAGAGAACTACGAGCAGTACTTC
clone size: .; J gene: TRBJ2-3; D gene: TRBD1; V gene: TRBV4-3; CDR3 protein: CASSQQTGFETDTQYF; CDR3 DNA: TGCGCCAGCAGCCAACAGACAGGGTTTGAGACAGATACGCAGTATTTT
clone size: .; J gene: TRBJ1-3; D gene: .; V gene: TRBV18; CDR3 protein: CASSRSTPASGNTIYF; CDR3 DNA: TGTGCCAGCTCCCGATCGACACCCGCCTCTGGAAACACCATATATTTT
clone size: .; J gene: TRBJ1-3; D gene: .; V gene: TRBV11-2; CDR3 protein: CASSPRTAELSGNTIYF; CDR3 DNA: TGTGCCAGCAGCCCGCGGACGGCGGAACTCTCTGGAAACACCATATATTTT
clone size: .; J gene: TRBJ1-2; D gene: TRBD1; V gene: TRBV18; CDR3 protein: CASSLGDRVNYGYTF; CDR3 DNA: TGTGCCAGCTCACTGGGGGACAGAGTTAACTATGGCTACACCTTC
clone size: .; J gene: TRBJ1-1; D gene: .; V gene: TRBV19; CDR3 protein: CASTLTGVNTEAFF; CDR3 DNA: TGTGCCAGTACCCTCACGGGGGTAAACACTGAAGCTTTCTTT
clone size: few; J gene: TRBJ2-3; D gene: TRBD2; V gene: TRBV7-2; CDR3 protein: CASSRGLAAITDTQYF; CDR3 DNA: TGTGCCAGCAGCCGAGGACTAGCGGCGATCACAGATACGCAGTATTTT
clone size: .; J gene: TRBJ2-5; D gene: .; V gene: TRBV6-1; CDR3 protein: CASSDSVGQQETQYF; CDR3 DNA: TGTGCCAGCAGTGATAGTGTGGGGCAGCAAGAGACCCAGTACTTC
clone size: .; J gene: TRBJ1-2; D gene: .; V gene: TRBV5-4; CDR3 protein: CASSRGEVYGYTF; CDR3 DNA: TGTGCCAGCAGCCGGGGCGAAGTCTATGGCTACACCTTC
clone size: .; J gene: TRBJ2-7; D gene: TRBD1; V gene: TRBV18; CDR3 protein: CASSPLRQGGVNEQYF; CDR3 DNA: TGTGCCAGCTCACCACTTCGACAGGGGGGGGTCAACGAGCAGTACTTC
clone size: .; J gene: TRBJ1-4; D gene: TRBD1; V gene: TRBV29-1; CDR3 protein: CSADRGGEKLFF; CDR3 DNA: TGCAGCGCGGACAGGGGAGGCGAAAAACTGTTTTTT
clone size: .; J gene: TRBJ2-3; D gene: .; V gene: TRBV7-2; CDR3 protein: CASSLGGSGTDTQYF; CDR3 DNA: TGTGCCAGCAGCCTAGGGGGGAGCGGCACAGATACGCAGTATTTT
clone size: .; J gene: TRBJ1-5; D gene: .; V gene: TRBV29-1; CDR3 protein: CSVDGGSNQPQHF; CDR3 DNA: TGCAGCGTTGATGGGGGAAGCAATCAGCCCCAGCATTTT
clone size: few; J gene: TRBJ1-2; D gene: TRBD1; V gene: TRBV6-5; CDR3 protein: CASSVQGSKLGYTF; CDR3 DNA: TGTGCCAGCAGTGTACAGGGGTCGAAGCTTGGCTACACCTTC
clone size: .; J gene: TRBJ2-1; D gene: TRBD2; V gene: TRBV11-2; CDR3 protein: CASSQGPGGLSYNEQFF; CDR3 DNA: TGTGCCAGCAGCCAGGGGCCGGGAGGGCTCTCCTACAATGAGCAGTTCTTC